The present T cell receptor beta chain was sequenced within a study of blood T cell repertoires in COVID-19. Overall study context: Some COVID-19 samples were acute and others convalescent; all came from the United States, Italy and Spain.

Original processing methods: Reference gene primer amplification gave estimated nucleated cell counts. Repertoires were generated with immunoSEQ multiplex PCR, while TCRdb's copy carries only in-frame clones and drops some. V and J calls and clone size are given by that table; D and trimming were obtained from the DNA. This repertoire shows approximately 350,000 clones, roughly 90% found once; its top ten account for more than 1%. The CDR3 consists of 16 residues. CDR1 SEHNR and CDR2 FQNEAQ come from the germline V gene (reference sequence). J gave up 3 bases and V 4 bases, and 9 bases lay outside the gene matches.

The V gene is TRBV7-9, the J gene TRBJ1-2; 9 bases are shared with TRBD1. This receptor was taken from a man aged 35 to 55 with acute or convalescent COVID-19. Sequencing was performed on peripheral blood. CDR3 residues: CASSSYRTGEDYGYTF. CDR3 coding DNA: TGTGCCAGCAGCTCCTATCGGACAGGGGAAGACTATGGCTACACCTTC.